This T cell receptor beta chain was captured by sequencing in a study of T cells in Graves' hyperthyroidism and ophthalmopathy. Uncontrolled infections, other autoimmune diseases, pregnancy or lactation led to exclusion of patients. TCR beta CDR3 sequences were amplified from RNA transcripts. The TCR CDR3 was amplified in a first-round RT-PCR using the HTBI primer set. TCRdb used MiXCR to reprocess the multiplex PCR reads, holding one entry per CDR3 protein. In the table there are approximately 510,000 distinct CDR3 sequences, 46% of which are singletons. In this sample, this clonotype turned up a few times. The germline V gene encodes CDR1 MGHDK and CDR2 SYGVNS. The V segment lost 2 bases and the J segment 7 bases; nucleotides outside the gene matches: 6. The CDR3 consists of 14 residues.

Material: peripheral blood or thyroid tissue (not recorded which). The rearrangement links TRBV25-1 to TRBJ1-2; 8 nucleotides match TRBD1. This receptor was obtained from an adult woman with Graves' disease, either hyperthyroidism or ophthalmopathy (not recorded which). The CDR3 here is CASSEITGGGGYTF. In DNA, the CDR3 is TGTGCCAGCAGTGAAATTACAGGGGGTGGTGGCTACACCTTC.